The 12 T cell receptor beta chains below were found in one sample sequenced in a study of T cell changes during pregnancy in multiple sclerosis. Assay: immunoSEQ multiplex PCR; the TCRdb copy retains only in-frame clones and omits some. The profile shows roughly 52,000 clones, 80% to 95% of them singletons. Sequencing used CD4+ T cells from peripheral blood mononuclear cells, obtained in the third trimester of pregnancy. All receptors come from a female donor with multiple sclerosis, enrolled in a pregnancy study.

The CDR3 coding sequence is TGTGCCAGCAGCCCGTTGACAGGATTTAATGAAAAACTGTTTTTT. Protein: CASSPLTGFNEKLFF. The chain recombines TRBV7-8 with TRBJ1-4; maybe TRBD1 (6 bases). The CDR3 covers 15 residues. Trimming left V 5 bases short and J 4 bases short, with 14 bases between. In germline, CDR1 is SGHVS, CDR2 FQNEAQ. Complete variable domain (other parts from reference TRBV7-8 and TRBJ1-4): GAGVSQSPRYKVAKRGQDVALRCDPISGHVSLFWYQQALGQGPEFLTYFQNEAQLDKSGLPSDRFFAERPEGSVSTLKIQRTQQEDSAVYLCASSPLTGFNEKLFFGSGTQLSVL.

The genes are TRBV5-6 and TRBJ1-1, with a possible D match to TRBD1 (5 bases). From germline, CDR1 is SGHDT and CDR2 YYEEEE. Trimming took 6 bases from V and 6 from J, leaving 18 bases between them. The CDR3 contains 14 residues. The CDR3 DNA reads as TGTGCCAGCATCCCCTGGGGGGTCCAGGCTGAAGCTTTCTTT. It codes for CASIPWGVQAEAFF.

The V gene is TRBV15, the J gene TRBJ1-1; 11 nucleotides match TRBD1. V dropped 2 bases and J dropped 3; count of bases not matched to a gene: 14. There are 19 residues in the CDR3. The germline V gene encodes CDR1 LNHNV and CDR2 YYDKDF (reference sequence). The CDR3 bases are TGTGCCACCAGCAGATTAGGGATTGGGACAGGGGGGAAGGACACTGAAGCTTTCTTT. Amino acids: CATSRLGIGTGGKDTEAFF.

This chain connects TRBV2 to TRBJ2-5, with D tentatively TRBD1 (5 bases). CDR1 is SNHLY and CDR2 is FYNNEI in the germline V gene. Trimming stripped 4 bases from V and 5 bases from J, with 11 bases between. The length of the CDR3 is 13 residues. CDR3 sequence: CASSAGRAETQYF. The CDR3 coding sequence is TGTGCCAGCAGTGCGGGCAGGGCTGAGACCCAGTACTTC.

The V gene is TRBV2, the J gene TRBJ1-5; 7 bases match TRBD1. The trim removed 7 bases at V and 4 bases at J, leaving 7 bases unmatched. Germline CDR1 reads SNHLY; CDR2 reads FYNNEI. The CDR3 has 14 amino acids. CDR3 sequence (DNA): TGTGCCAGCAAACCGGGACAGAGGAATCAGCCCCAGCATTTT. Protein product: CASKPGQRNQPQHF. The full variable domain, completed using reference TRBV2 and TRBJ1-5, is EPEVTQTPSHQVTQMGQEVILRCVPISNHLYFYWYRQILGQKVEFLVSFYNNEISEKSEIFDDQFSVERPDGSNFTLKIRSTKLEDSAMYFCASKPGQRNQPQHFGDGTRLSIL.

This clone was seen just once. CDR3 DNA: TGTGCCAGCAGCTTCCATAGCGGGGGTGCGACAGATACGCAGTATTTT. Residues: CASSFHSGGATDTQYF. The chain joins TRBV7-3 to TRBJ2-3, with 9 bases matching TRBD2. The germline CDR1 and CDR2 sequences are SGHTA and FQGTGA. Trimming at V came to 3 bases and at J to 3 bases, leaving 7 bases not matched to a gene. This CDR3 contains 16 residues.

This sequence joins TRBV7-3 and TRBJ1-2; 9 nucleotides match TRBD1. After removal of 5 bases from V and 4 bases from J, the junction contained 2 bases not matched to a gene. The CDR3 loop spans 13 amino acids. CDR1 is SGHTA, CDR2 FQGTGA, per germline. The CDR3 loop reads CASSGDRVYGYTF. The CDR3, as DNA: TGTGCCAGCAGCGGGGACAGGGTCTATGGCTACACCTTC.

The rearrangement joins TRBV18 to TRBJ2-2, with TRBD2 as a possible D gene (6 bases). CDR3 length: 17 amino acids. V lost 6 bases and J lost 2, with 19 bases in between. The germline CDR1 and CDR2 sequences are KGHSH and LQKENI. The CDR3, as DNA: TGTGCCAGCTCGTCACTTCCGGGACTGGATAACACCGGGGAGCTGTTTTTT. This sequence encodes CASSSLPGLDNTGELFF.

J is TRBJ2-1 and V is TRBV5-1; 11 nucleotides align to TRBD2. This CDR3 has 16 residues. The V segment lost 1 base and the J segment 5 bases; nucleotides outside the gene matches: 5. CDR1 is SGHRS and CDR2 is YFSETQ in the germline V gene. Here the CDR3 reads CASSLTGTSGNNEQFF. The CDR3 bases are TGCGCCAGCAGCTTGACCGGGACTAGCGGAAACAATGAGCAGTTCTTC.

This clone was observed once. The chain uses TRBV6-5 and TRBJ2-7; a weak D match, TRBD1 (5 bases). The CDR3 is 14 amino acids. The V end lost 0 bases, the J end lost 2 bases, and 8 bases lay between the germline ends. Germline CDR1 is MNHEY and CDR2 is SVGAGI. CDR3 in DNA: TGTGCCAGCAGTTACTCCAAGGGGCCCTACGAGCAGTACTTC. Encoded protein: CASSYSKGPYEQYF.

This clone came up a few times. This chain uses TRBV19 with TRBJ1-5; D is possibly TRBD1 (5 bases). With 11 bases removed from V and 1 base from J, the gap between germline ends came to 21 bases. This CDR3 is 16 amino acids long. Germline-derived CDR1 and CDR2 are LNHDA and SQIVND (reference sequence). CDR3 protein: CASTEGGGFSNQPQHF. Written as DNA, the CDR3 is TGTGCCTCCACAGAGGGCGGGGGATTCAGCAATCAGCCCCAGCATTTT.

The J gene is TRBJ1-1, the V gene TRBV7-8; D is possibly TRBD1 (6 bases). V gave up 5 bases and J gave up 3 bases, with 13 bases separating them. Germline CDR1 reads SGHVS; CDR2 reads FQNEAQ. The CDR3 is made up of 14 amino acids. The CDR3 spells CASSPTGFYTEAFF. In DNA, the CDR3 is TGTGCCAGCAGCCCCACAGGGTTTTACACTGAAGCTTTCTTT. Complete variable domain (other parts from reference TRBV7-8 and TRBJ1-1): GAGVSQSPRYKVAKRGQDVALRCDPISGHVSLFWYQQALGQGPEFLTYFQNEAQLDKSGLPSDRFFAERPEGSVSTLKIQRTQQEDSAVYLCASSPTGFYTEAFFGQGTRLTVV.